What follows are 21 T cell receptor beta chains derived from one specimen sequenced in a study of blood T cell repertoires in COVID-19 (dated by TCRdb to 2018 to 2021). The library came from the immunoSEQ multiplex PCR assay. Entries here come from immuneACCESS through TCRdb and include only in-frame sequences with V and J called. Some clones fail to appear in such tables; in the studies checked, an unresolved V gene covers under half of the shortfall, and the cause of the remainder is unknown. The sample data list 400,000 or so clones, and roughly nine tenths of these were observed just once. The ten top clones hold 1% to 1.3% of the sample. Sequenced input: PBMCs or T cells enriched from blood (not recorded which). All receptors derive from a young man who had recovered from COVID-19.

This clone was seen just once. This chain connects TRBV12-3 or TRBV12-4 to TRBJ2-7; maybe TRBD1 (6 bases). The CDR3 runs 13 residues. The V end was cut by 1 base, the J end by 7 bases, with 11 bases between. This CDR3 is CASSLVQGSEQYF. CDR3 nucleotides: TGTGCCAGCAGTTTAGTCCAGGGGAGTGAGCAGTACTTC.

The chain joins TRBV25-1 to TRBJ1-4; no clear D gene. The CDR3 consists of 16 residues. V was shortened by 4 bases and J by 0 bases, with 12 bases between the two germline ends. Germline V gene data show CDR1 as MGHDK and CDR2 as SYGVNS. CDR3 amino acids: CASSVGLSATNEKLFF. CDR3 nucleotide sequence: TGTGCCAGCAGTGTTGGACTGTCGGCAACTAATGAAAAACTGTTTTTT.

V is TRBV6-6 and J is TRBJ1-5; tentative D call: TRBD1 (5 bases). The CDR3 runs to 16 residues. V dropped 6 bases and J dropped 7 bases, with 22 bases sitting between them. Germline V CDR1 and CDR2: MNHNY, SVGAGI (reference sequence). The CDR3 region has the DNA TGTGCCAGCAGACCGCGACAGTGGGGTAACGACCAGCCCCAGCATTTT. It encodes CASRPRQWGNDQPQHF.

The rearrangement joins TRBV19 to TRBJ1-1, with D perhaps matching TRBD1 (5 bases). The CDR3 totals 13 residues. Germline lookup yields CDR1 LNHDA and CDR2 SQIVND (reference sequence). V dropped 11 bases and J dropped 2 bases, with 15 bases sitting between them. CDR3 coding DNA: TGTGCCTCAGGATGGGGCAGTAACACTGAAGCTTTCTTT. Protein sequence: CASGWGSNTEAFF. Supplemented by reference TRBV19 and TRBJ1-1, the full variable domain reads DGGITQSPKYLFRKEGQNVTLSCEQNLNHDAMYWYRQDPGQGLRLIYYSQIVNDFQKGDIAEGYSVSREKKESFPLTVTSAQKNPTAFYLCASGWGSNTEAFFGQGTRLTVV.

The chain links TRBV18 to TRBJ1-4; 8 bases are a match to TRBD1. Germline V gene sequence: CDR1 KGHSH, CDR2 LQKENI. J gave up 7 bases and V 2 bases, and 0 bases lay outside the gene matches. The CDR3 covers 13 residues. The CDR3 reads CASSPTGGEKLFF. CDR3 in DNA: TGTGCCAGCTCACCAACAGGGGGTGAAAAACTGTTTTTT. Supplemented by reference TRBV18 and TRBJ1-4, the full variable domain reads NAGVMQNPRHLVRRRGQEARLRCSPMKGHSHVYWYRQLPEEGLKFMVYLQKENIIDESGMPKERFSAEFPKEGPSILRIQQVVRGDSAAYFCASSPTGGEKLFFGSGTQLSVL.

This clone has a single count. The CDR3 DNA is TGTGCCAGCAGCTTCCTTTTGGGACAGGGTCCCTACAATGAGCAGTTCTTC. Translating it yields CASSFLLGQGPYNEQFF. This chain connects TRBV7-9 to TRBJ2-1; 9 nucleotides line up with TRBD1. The V gene end was trimmed by 3 bases and the J gene end by 2 bases; junction bases not matched to a gene: 8. The germline V gene has CDR1 SEHNR and CDR2 FQNEAQ (reference sequence). The CDR3 sequence is 17 residues long.

To note about this clone: Other DNA sequences in the sample encode the same CDR3. V and J are TRBV3-1 (or the pseudogene TRBV3-2) and TRBJ2-7; 11 positions match TRBD2. The junction had 1 base not matched to a gene; V was cut back by 1 base and J by 2 bases. CDR3 length equals 15 residues. In germline, CDR1 is LGHDT, CDR2 YNNKEL (reference sequence). The CDR3 is CASSQVAGGPYEQYF. The CDR3 nucleotides read TGTGCCAGCAGCCAAGTAGCGGGAGGGCCCTACGAGCAGTACTTC.

V gene TRBV7-2 combines with J gene TRBJ2-7; D is uncertain. V was cut by 3 bases and J by 0 bases, with 6 bases left in between. CDR1 SGHTA and CDR2 FQGNSA come from the germline V gene. The CDR3 sequence is 13 residues long. CDR3 in DNA: TGTGCCAGCAGCTTCCCTCTCTCCTACGAGCAGTACTTC. It is translated as CASSFPLSYEQYF. Combining the CDR3 with reference TRBV7-2 and TRBJ2-7 gives the whole variable domain GAGVSQSPSNKVTEKGKDVELRCDPISGHTALYWYRQSLGQGLEFLIYFQGNSAPDKSGLPSDRFSAERTGGSVSTLTIQRTQQEDSAVYLCASSFPLSYEQYFGPGTRLTVT.

This chain connects TRBV28 to TRBJ1-3; D ambiguous. The V end was cut by 4 bases, the J end by 3 bases, with 13 bases between. Germline values: CDR1 MDHEN, CDR2 SYDVKM. The CDR3 is 15 residues long. This chain's CDR3 is CASSSQTSRGNTIYF. As DNA, the CDR3 is TGTGCCAGCAGTTCTCAGACTTCACGTGGAAACACCATATATTTT.

The chain combines TRBV27 with TRBJ2-1; possibly TRBD2 for D (5 bases). The V and J ends lost 3 bases and 3 bases respectively, with 9 bases between them. The CDR3 consists of 14 residues. CDR1 MNHEY and CDR2 SMNVEV come from the germline V gene (reference sequence). The CDR3 DNA sequence: TGTGCCAGCAGTTTGAACGGACTCTACAATGAGCAGTTCTTC. This codes for CASSLNGLYNEQFF.

The chain carries TRBV29-1 and TRBJ2-7; D is perhaps TRBD1 (5 bases). The V and J ends lost 1 base and 2 bases respectively, with 21 bases between them. This CDR3 is 17 amino acids long. From germline, CDR1 is SQVTM and CDR2 ANQGSEA. CDR3 DNA sequence: TGCAGCGTTGAAGCGATGACGGAGACAGATTCTACCTACGAGCAGTACTTC. Amino acid sequence: CSVEAMTETDSTYEQYF.

The V and J genes are TRBV28 and TRBJ2-6; 9 bases map to TRBD1. V shed 4 bases, J shed 4 bases, and the junction held 5 bases outside the gene matches. Germline CDR1 and CDR2: MDHEN and SYDVKM. The CDR3 runs to 16 residues. The CDR3 spells CASSSGQGSGANVLTF. DNA for the CDR3: TGTGCCAGCAGTTCAGGACAGGGGTCCGGGGCCAACGTCCTGACTTTC.

V and J are TRBV28 and TRBJ1-1; D is unresolved. The CDR3 spans 11 residues. CDR1 and CDR2 from the germline V gene are MDHEN and SYDVKM. The V end lost 6 bases, the J end lost 4 bases, and 6 bases lay between the germline ends. The CDR3 nucleotides read TGTGCCAGCAGCCTACCCACTGAAGCTTTCTTT. This gives the protein CASSLPTEAFF. The variable domain in full, completed from reference TRBV28 and TRBJ1-1, reads DVKVTQSSRYLVKRTGEKVFLECVQDMDHENMFWYRQDPGLGLRLIYFSYDVKMKEKGDIPEGYSVSREKKERFSLILESASTNQTSMYLCASSLPTEAFFGQGTRLTVV.

The V and J genes are TRBV21-1 and TRBJ1-5. TRBV21-1 is tagged as a pseudogene. The CDR3 runs to 15 residues. CDR3 nucleotide sequence: TGTGCCAGCAGCAAAGTCGACTATAGCAATCAGCCCCAGCATTTT. Residues: CASSKVDYSNQPQHF.

This rearrangement joins TRBV6-2 or TRBV6-3 to TRBJ2-1; 8 positions match TRBD2. The V gene end was trimmed by 0 bases and the J gene end by 4 bases; junction bases not matched to a gene: 8. Germline assignment: CDR1 MNHEY and CDR2 SVGEGT. This CDR3 spans 17 amino acids. The CDR3 protein is CASSYSPKRGSYNEQFF. Written as DNA, the CDR3 is TGTGCCAGCAGTTACTCCCCCAAGCGGGGGAGTTACAATGAGCAGTTCTTC.

In this sample, this clone turned up once. The gene calls are TRBV12-5 and TRBJ2-7; TRBD1 matches at 10 bases. Germline lookup yields CDR1 LGHNT and CDR2 FRNRAP. V was clipped by 5 bases and J by 3 bases; unmatched bases: 7. This CDR3 has 15 residues. CDR3 sequence reads: CASGVSGQGFYEQYF. The CDR3 region has the DNA TGTGCTAGTGGTGTCTCGGGACAGGGGTTCTACGAGCAGTACTTC.

The chain carries TRBV7-9 and TRBJ2-1; 9 bases are shared with TRBD1. Germline CDR1 SEHNR, CDR2 FQNEAQ (reference sequence). Germline trimming cut 5 bases from V and 7 bases from J; bases unmatched to any gene: 9. The CDR3 loop spans 15 amino acids. In DNA, the CDR3 is TGTGCCAGCAGCCTCCTTAAGGACAGGGGAAATGAGCAGTTCTTC. Its protein product is CASSLLKDRGNEQFF.

J is TRBJ2-1 and V is TRBV5-1; weak D call: TRBD2 (6 bases). The CDR3 sequence is 13 residues long. The germline gives CDR1 SGHRS, CDR2 YFSETQ. Trimming removed 4 bases at V and 8 bases at J, with 13 bases between. The CDR3 coding sequence is TGCGCCAGCAGCCCCCAGGAGGGGCATGAGCAGTTCTTC. Translating gives CASSPQEGHEQFF.

Points on this clone: The junction differs from germline at one of its ends, possibly a read error. V and J are TRBV7-8 and TRBJ1-1; 11 nucleotides line up with TRBD1. Germline V gene sequence: CDR1 SGHVS, CDR2 FQNEAQ. This CDR3 is built from 13 residues. CDR3 DNA: TGTGCCAGCAGCTTCGGACAGGGGGCTGAGGCTTTCTTT. This translates into CASSFGQGAEAFF. Variable domain in full (rest from reference TRBV7-8 and TRBJ1-1): GAGVSQSPRYKVAKRGQDVALRCDPISGHVSLFWYQQALGQGPEFLTYFQNEAQLDKSGLPSDRFFAERPEGSVSTLKIQRTQQEDSAVYLCASSFGQGAEAFFGQGTRLTVV.

The chain carries TRBV25-1 and TRBJ2-2, with D perhaps matching TRBD1 (6 bases). CDR1 is MGHDK and CDR2 is SYGVNS in the germline V gene. The V gene lost 2 bases and the J gene lost 0 bases, with 16 bases spanning the gap. The length of the CDR3 is 18 residues. The CDR3 DNA reads as TGTGCCAGCAGTGAAGGGCAGGGGCCGCATCCGAACACCGGGGAGCTGTTTTTT. It yields the protein CASSEGQGPHPNTGELFF.

This clone appeared once. The chain has TRBV4-1 and TRBJ2-7; 8 bases are a match to TRBD2. The length of the CDR3 is 15 residues. V shed 0 bases and J 7 bases; nucleotides not matched to a gene: 8. Germline V gene data show CDR1 as MGHRA and CDR2 as YSYEKL. CDR3 amino acids: CASSQEGAGGKEQYF. CDR3 sequence (DNA): TGCGCCAGCAGCCAAGAAGGGGCGGGAGGAAAGGAGCAGTACTTC.